This T cell receptor (beta chain) was identified in a study of shared clonotypes between healthy human individuals. In the study overall: Three plates each covered CD4 naive and memory; CD8 naive two, CD8 memory one. Findings of the study overall: Across four donors, naive CD4 shared about 5%, naive CD8 under 4%, memory CD4 2.3%, memory CD8 0.4%. Enrolling few donors narrowed the genetic and exposure-history diversity that was represented.

In this sample, this clone turned up once. Its antigen is not known. Produced via immunoSEQ multiplex PCR; TCRdb's table is partial and in-frame only. Of 700,000 to 950,000 clones in the sample, 95% to 97% were seen once. V was pared by 6 bases and J by 1 base, with 7 bases between. Germline values: CDR1 SGHDN, CDR2 FVKESK. The CDR3 runs to 12 residues. CD45RO negativity and positive selection for CCR7 defined naive CD8 cells, a population that excluded terminally differentiated effector memory CD45RA+ cells. Those who donated were healthy HIV-negative adults, with no recent acute infections or vaccinations reported.

This sequence joins TRBV14 and TRBJ2-7; no definite D call. This TCR derives from a man aged 25-45 years in good health. The sequencing input was naive CD8+ T cells sorted from blood. CDR3 coding DNA: TGTGCCAGCAGTCATTTGTCCTACGAGCAGTACTTC. As protein: CASSHLSYEQYF.